What follows are 17 T cell receptor beta chains derived from one specimen sequenced in a study of CD8 T cells in Susac syndrome. After extraction with the RNeasy kit, roughly 0.5 to 1 ug of the RNA was reverse transcribed using random hexamers. TCRdb used MiXCR to reprocess the immunoSEQ multiplex PCR reads, holding one entry per CDR3 protein. Of some 300,000 distinct CDR3 sequences in the sample, 75% to 90% were seen once. The material sequenced was CD8+ T cells from PBMCs. The receptors shown here come from a human donor with multiple sclerosis.

The count of this clonotype is one. The chain joins TRBV15 to TRBJ2-7; D might be TRBD1 (6 bases). The CDR3 spans 19 residues. V lost 0 bases and J lost 0, with 21 bases in between. The germline CDR1 and CDR2 sequences are LNHNV and YYDKDF (reference sequence). The CDR3 here is CATSRDLTQGSPRSYEQYF. The DNA of the CDR3 is TGTGCCACCAGCAGAGATCTAACACAGGGCTCCCCCCGCTCCTACGAGCAGTACTTC.

The gene calls are TRBV27 and TRBJ1-5; maybe TRBD1 (5 bases). The V gene's germline CDR1 is MNHEY and CDR2 SMNVEV (reference sequence). The CDR3 is 15 residues long. The ends were cut back, 5 bases at V and 0 bases at J, with 11 bases in the middle. The CDR3 sequence: CASSVLQGSNQPQHF. The CDR3 nucleotides are TGTGCCAGCAGTGTTCTCCAGGGTAGCAATCAGCCCCAGCATTTT.

The chain combines TRBV29-1 with TRBJ2-3, with D possibly being TRBD2 (6 bases). The CDR3 spans 14 residues. Per germline, CDR1 SQVTM and CDR2 ANQGSEA. V gave up 6 bases and J gave up 6 bases, with 19 bases separating them. The CDR3 region has the DNA TGCAGCGTAGACGGGACTCCTATAGGGGATACGCAGTATTTT. Its translation is CSVDGTPIGDTQYF.

CDR3 DNA: TGTGCCAGCAGTTCTCGGACATCGGGTAACACCGGGGAGCTGTTTTTT. Encoded protein: CASSSRTSGNTGELFF. J is TRBJ2-2 and V is TRBV28; the D gene is possibly TRBD1 (5 bases). Trimming took off 4 bases at V and 2 bases at J, with 14 bases between the two ends. In germline, CDR1 is MDHEN, CDR2 SYDVKM. The CDR3 runs to 16 residues. The full variable domain, in which reference TRBV28 and TRBJ2-2 provide the parts outside the CDR3, is DVKVTQSSRYLVKRTGEKVFLECVQDMDHENMFWYRQDPGLGLRLIYFSYDVKMKEKGDIPEGYSVSREKKERFSLILESASTNQTSMYLCASSSRTSGNTGELFFGEGSRLTVL.

The rearrangement joins TRBV6-2 or TRBV6-3 to TRBJ2-3; the match to TRBD2 covers 10 bases. In germline, CDR1 is MNHEY, CDR2 SVGEGT. The CDR3 has 15 residues. The trim removed 6 bases at V and 1 base at J, leaving 4 bases unmatched. The CDR3 region is CASSWTSGGTDTQYF. The CDR3 nucleotides read TGTGCCAGCAGCTGGACTAGCGGAGGCACAGATACGCAGTATTTT.

The V gene is TRBV14, the J gene TRBJ2-1; no definite D call. V gave up 0 bases and J gave up 8 bases, with 5 bases separating them. The CDR3 is 12 amino acids. CDR1 and CDR2 (germline): SGHDN, FVKESK. CDR3 nucleotides: TGTGCCAGCAGCCAAGAGTACCATGAGCAGTTCTTC. Translated: CASSQEYHEQFF.

V gene TRBV30 combines with J gene TRBJ2-5; the D call may be TRBD1 or TRBD2 (5 bases each). CDR1 and CDR2 from the germline V gene are GTSNPN and SVGIG (reference sequence). The V gene lost 4 bases and the J gene lost 4 bases, with 13 bases spanning the gap. This CDR3 is built from 13 residues. Here the CDR3 DNA reads TGTGCCTGGAAGCCGGGACCCATAGAGACCCAGTACTTC. Its protein is CAWKPGPIETQYF.

This chain uses TRBV28 with TRBJ2-7; 9 bases agree with TRBD2. With 6 bases clipped from V and 2 bases from J, the junction kept 5 bases outside the gene matches. CDR3 length: 14 residues. The V gene's germline CDR1 is MDHEN and CDR2 SYDVKM. DNA for the CDR3: TGTGCCAGCAGGGTAGCGGGGGAGGCCTACGAGCAGTACTTC. It encodes CASRVAGEAYEQYF.

This clonotype was detected once. This sequence joins TRBV12-3 or TRBV12-4 and TRBJ1-2; the D gene is possibly TRBD1 (5 bases). The V and J ends lost 3 bases and 1 base respectively, with 12 bases between them. The CDR3 has 15 residues. CDR3 coding DNA: TGTGCCAGCAGTTTGACAGTCTCCTTTAACTATGGCTACACCTTC. It is translated as CASSLTVSFNYGYTF.

The chain couples TRBV27 to TRBJ2-1; 16 bases align to TRBD2. Germline CDR1 reads MNHEY; CDR2 reads SMNVEV (reference sequence). CDR3 length equals 15 residues. The ends lost 5 bases at V and 12 bases at J; junction bases unmatched: 7. The CDR3 region is CASSPGTSGRVGQFF. CDR3 nucleotide sequence: TGTGCCAGCAGTCCCGGGACTAGCGGGAGGGTCGGGCAGTTCTTC.

The rearrangement links TRBV19 to TRBJ1-2; D is undetermined. This CDR3 is 17 amino acids long. With 7 bases removed from V and 2 bases from J, the gap between germline ends came to 23 bases. Per the germline V gene, CDR1 is LNHDA and CDR2 is SQIVND (reference sequence). The DNA of the CDR3 is TGTGCCAGTATAAGGTCGGAGGAACCCAGGATAAACTATGGCTACACCTTC. Its translation is CASIRSEEPRINYGYTF.

This clonotype was observed once. The chain is built from TRBV29-1 and TRBJ2-7; 9 bases line up with TRBD2. Germline values: CDR1 SQVTM, CDR2 ANQGSEA. The CDR3 contains 15 residues. V lost 7 bases to trimming and J lost 2 bases; unmatched junction nucleotides: 12. DNA for the CDR3: TGCAGCGGTCTATATTTGGCTAGCGGGACCTACGAGCAGTACTTC. Amino acid sequence: CSGLYLASGTYEQYF.

The V call is TRBV27, the J call TRBJ2-5; D uncertain. Per the germline V gene, CDR1 is MNHEY and CDR2 is SMNVEV (reference sequence). V was clipped by 1 base and J by 5 bases, with 8 bases between them. The CDR3 extends over 13 amino acids. The DNA for the CDR3 is TGTGCCAGCAGTTTATGGGTGGGGGAGACCCAGTACTTC. Protein product: CASSLWVGETQYF.

The rearrangement links TRBV27 to TRBJ2-7; the match to TRBD1 covers 11 bases. J gave up 2 bases and V 8 bases, and 2 bases lay outside the gene matches. Germline V gene data show CDR1 as MNHEY and CDR2 as SMNVEV (reference sequence). The length of the CDR3 is 13 residues. The CDR3 DNA is TGTGCCAGCGGGGGACAGGGGGCCTACGAGCAGTACTTC. This sequence encodes CASGGQGAYEQYF.

The chain joins TRBV5-1 to TRBJ2-7; D is possibly TRBD1 (6 bases). Germline CDR1 SGHRS, CDR2 YFSETQ. CDR3 length equals 13 residues. V was clipped by 3 bases and J by 11 bases, with 18 bases between them. The CDR3 here is CASSSAGTNREYF. The CDR3 coding sequence is TGCGCCAGCAGCTCCGCCGGCACTAACAGGGAGTACTTC.

This chain links TRBV20-1 with TRBJ2-7, with TRBD2 matching 12 bases. The length of the CDR3 is 16 residues. Germline V CDR1 and CDR2: DFQATT, SNEGSKA (reference sequence). The ends lost 6 bases at V and 2 bases at J; junction bases unmatched: 11. Here the CDR3 DNA reads TGCAGTGCACCGACTAGCGGGAGTACGAGCCCCTACGAGCAGTACTTC. It is translated as CSAPTSGSTSPYEQYF.

The rearrangement links TRBV7-9 to TRBJ2-3; D unclear. V lost 0 bases and J 0 bases, leaving 7 bases between the germline ends. The CDR3 is made up of 15 amino acids. Germline V CDR1 and CDR2: SEHNR, FQNEAQ (reference sequence). The CDR3 loop reads CASSLADSSTDTQYF. The CDR3 DNA follows: TGTGCCAGCAGCTTAGCGGATTCTAGCACAGATACGCAGTATTTT.